This T cell receptor beta chain came from a study of monozygotic twins with inflammatory bowel disease. The CDR3 totals 14 residues. Germline CDR1 reads SGHKS; CDR2 reads YYEKEE (reference sequence). cDNA was made in eight separate reactions per sample. UMIs that had a 6-nucleotide sample barcode were put in using template switching. TCRdb reanalyzed the 5' RACE reads and collapses them to one entry per CDR3 protein, without DNA. The sample table sets out about 440,000 distinct CDR3 sequences. Note on this clonotype: The antigen remains unidentified.

Researchers isolated total RNA from whole blood without sorting T cells. General study points: Between concordant and discordant twins, repertoire similarity failed to differ, a result that limited power may explain.

This chain uses TRBV5-5 with TRBJ2-3. This receptor was identified in a human donor with ulcerative colitis or Crohn's disease, or a healthy co-twin of an affected twin (not recorded which). Sequencing was carried out using blood. The CDR3 sequence: CASSLEGIPDTQYF.